This T cell receptor (beta chain) was profiled in a study of blood T cell repertoires in COVID-19. Study context: The United States, Italy and Spain supplied acute and convalescent COVID-19 samples.

Method: immunoSEQ multiplex PCR; TCRdb's copy keeps in-frame clones and lacks some. The table records some 520,000 clones, roughly 89% of them present only once. The CDR3 extends over 18 amino acids. The germline CDR1 and CDR2 sequences are SGHTA and FQGNSA. V trimming: 1 base; J trimming: 2 bases; junction bases outside the gene matches: 8. Followed longitudinally, the Seattle patients had been enrolled during active infection. The table lists this clone with a few counts. The TCR sequence derives from a young man with COVID-19, enrolled during active disease. Material for sequencing was peripheral blood. V gene TRBV7-2 combines with J gene TRBJ2-3; 11 bases match TRBD2. In DNA, the CDR3 is TGTGCCAGCAGCTTAGAGTTAACTAGCGGGAGCCACACAGATACGCAGTATTTT. This codes for CASSLELTSGSHTDTQYF.